This T cell receptor beta chain was sequenced during a study of T cells in Graves' hyperthyroidism and ophthalmopathy. Study observations and caveats: Blood also showed most of the thyroid clonotypes that were expanded above 0.001. Ophthalmopathy could be told apart from stable hyperthyroidism with a 13 V-J model.

This clonotype has only a few counts. The antigen is undetermined. The hyperthyroidism was newly diagnosed and had lasted under 2 months; the patients were aged 18 to 65. RNA transcripts yielded amplified TCR beta CDR3 regions. The HTBI primer set drove a first-round RT-PCR of the TCR CDR3. TCRdb used MiXCR to reprocess the multiplex PCR reads, holding one entry per CDR3 protein. The sample lists hundreds of thousands of distinct CDR3 sequences, roughly 15% occurring once. The CDR3 runs to 16 residues. Unmatched junction bases numbered 10, after V lost 6 bases and J lost 1 base. Germline V gene sequence: CDR1 SQVTM, CDR2 ANQGSEA.

The source material was blood. The V gene is TRBV29-1, the J gene TRBJ2-2; 8 nucleotides line up with TRBD2. This receptor was obtained from a woman in her late teens or twenties with Graves' hyperthyroidism. The CDR3 spells CSVGGRTSGNTGELFF. The CDR3 nucleotides read TGCAGCGTGGGCGGGAGGACCAGCGGGAACACCGGGGAGCTGTTTTTT.